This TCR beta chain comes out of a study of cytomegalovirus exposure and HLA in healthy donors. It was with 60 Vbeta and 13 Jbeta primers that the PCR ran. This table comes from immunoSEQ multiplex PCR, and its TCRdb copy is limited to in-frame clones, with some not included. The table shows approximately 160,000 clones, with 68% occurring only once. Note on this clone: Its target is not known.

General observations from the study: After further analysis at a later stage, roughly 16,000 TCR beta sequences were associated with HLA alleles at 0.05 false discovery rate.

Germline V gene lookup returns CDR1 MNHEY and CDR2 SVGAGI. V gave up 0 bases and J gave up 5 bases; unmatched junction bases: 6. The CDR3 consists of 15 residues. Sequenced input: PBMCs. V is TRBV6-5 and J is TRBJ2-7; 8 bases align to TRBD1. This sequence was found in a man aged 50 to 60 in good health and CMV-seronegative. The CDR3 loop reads CASSYSNRGYDEQYF. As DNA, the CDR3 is TGTGCCAGCAGTTACTCGAACAGGGGGTACGACGAGCAGTACTTC.